Included here is one T cell receptor beta chain sequence, with context. These data originate in a study of blood T cell repertoires in COVID-19. As for the study in general: The study drew acute and convalescent COVID-19 samples from the United States, Italy and Spain. In each case, the material was cDNA or gDNA derived from T cells, B-cell-depleted T cells, or PBMCs.

Patients from Seattle were sampled longitudinally, starting during active infection. In the study's own analysis: The assay estimated nucleated cells by amplifying reference gene primers. Method: immunoSEQ multiplex PCR; TCRdb's copy keeps in-frame clones and lacks some. That table supplies the V and J calls and clone size; D and trimming were determined from the DNA. The sample holds about 350,000 clones, roughly 89% seen once. V lost 1 base and J lost 7, with 10 bases in between. Germline assignment: CDR1 SGHVS and CDR2 FNYEAQ. The CDR3 is made up of 13 amino acids. This TCR was recovered from a woman aged 55-69 years with COVID-19, enrolled during active disease. The sequencing input was peripheral blood. The V gene is TRBV7-6, the J gene TRBJ1-2, with D uncertain. CDR3 protein: CASSLDHSGGYTF. The CDR3 nucleotides are TGTGCCAGCAGCTTAGATCACAGTGGTGGCTACACCTTC. The full variable domain, in which reference TRBV7-6 and TRBJ1-2 provide the parts outside the CDR3, is GAGVSQSPRYKVTKRGQDVALRCDPISGHVSLYWYRQALGQGPEFLTYFNYEAQQDKSGLPNDRFSAERPEGSISTLTIQRTEQRDSAMYRCASSLDHSGGYTFGSGTRLTVV.